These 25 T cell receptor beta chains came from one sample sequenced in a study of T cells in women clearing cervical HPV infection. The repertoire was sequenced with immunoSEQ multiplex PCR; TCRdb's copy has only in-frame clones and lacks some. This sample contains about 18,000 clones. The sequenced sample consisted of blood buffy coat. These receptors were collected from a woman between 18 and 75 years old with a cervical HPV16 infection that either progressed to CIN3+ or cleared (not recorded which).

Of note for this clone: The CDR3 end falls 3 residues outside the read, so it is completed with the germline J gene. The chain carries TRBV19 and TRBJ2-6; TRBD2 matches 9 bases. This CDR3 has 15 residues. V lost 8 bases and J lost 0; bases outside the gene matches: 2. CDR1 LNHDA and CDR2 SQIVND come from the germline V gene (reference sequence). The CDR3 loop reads CASGGGVSGANVLTF. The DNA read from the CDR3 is TGTGCCAGTGGCGGGGGGGTCTCTGGGGCCAACGTC.

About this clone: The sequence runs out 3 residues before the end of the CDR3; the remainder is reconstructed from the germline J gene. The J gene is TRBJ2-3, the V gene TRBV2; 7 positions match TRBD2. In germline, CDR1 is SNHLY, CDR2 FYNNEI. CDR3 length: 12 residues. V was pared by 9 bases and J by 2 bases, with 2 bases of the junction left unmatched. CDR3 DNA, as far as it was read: TGTGCCAGTCGGGGGGACACAGATACG. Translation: CASRGDTDT. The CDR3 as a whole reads CASRGDTDTQYF. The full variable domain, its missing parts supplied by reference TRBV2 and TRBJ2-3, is EPEVTQTPSHQVTQMGQEVILRCVPISNHLYFYWYRQILGQKVEFLVSFYNNEISEKSEIFDDQFSVERPDGSNFTLKIRSTKLEDSAMYFCASRGDTDTQYFGPGTRLTVL.

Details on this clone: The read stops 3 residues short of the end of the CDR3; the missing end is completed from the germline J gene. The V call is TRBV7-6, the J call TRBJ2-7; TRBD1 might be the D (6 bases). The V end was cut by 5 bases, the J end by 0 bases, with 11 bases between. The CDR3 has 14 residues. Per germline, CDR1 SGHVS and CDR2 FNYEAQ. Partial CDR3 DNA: TGTGCCAGCAGCATAACAGGGAACTCCTACGAG. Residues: CASSITGNSYE. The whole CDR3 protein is CASSITGNSYEQYF.

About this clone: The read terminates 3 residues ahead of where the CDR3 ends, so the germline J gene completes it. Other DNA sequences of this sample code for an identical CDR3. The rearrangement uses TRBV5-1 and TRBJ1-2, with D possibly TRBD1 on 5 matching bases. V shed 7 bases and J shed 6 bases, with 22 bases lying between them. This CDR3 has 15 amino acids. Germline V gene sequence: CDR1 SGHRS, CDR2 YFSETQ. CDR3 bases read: TGCGCCAGCTCAGATCCAGGGTCTTTGTTGGATGGC. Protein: CASSDPGSLLDG. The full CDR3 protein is CASSDPGSLLDGYTF.

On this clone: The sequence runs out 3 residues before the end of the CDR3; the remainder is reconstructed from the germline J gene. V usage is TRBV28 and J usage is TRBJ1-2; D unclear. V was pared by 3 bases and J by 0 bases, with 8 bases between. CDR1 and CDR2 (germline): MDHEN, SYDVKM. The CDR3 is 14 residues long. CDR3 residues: CASSLGAANYGYTF. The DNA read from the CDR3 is TGTGCCAGCAGTTTGGGAGCGGCTAACTATGGC.

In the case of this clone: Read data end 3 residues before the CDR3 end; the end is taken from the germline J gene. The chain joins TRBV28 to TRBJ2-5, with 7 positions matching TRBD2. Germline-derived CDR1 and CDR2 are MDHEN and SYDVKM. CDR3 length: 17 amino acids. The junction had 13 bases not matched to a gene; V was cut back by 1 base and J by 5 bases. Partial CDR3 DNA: TGTGCCAGCAGTTTATTTTTGGCGGTTGGGCGGGGGGAGACC. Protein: CASSLFLAVGRGET. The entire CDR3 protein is CASSLFLAVGRGETQYF.

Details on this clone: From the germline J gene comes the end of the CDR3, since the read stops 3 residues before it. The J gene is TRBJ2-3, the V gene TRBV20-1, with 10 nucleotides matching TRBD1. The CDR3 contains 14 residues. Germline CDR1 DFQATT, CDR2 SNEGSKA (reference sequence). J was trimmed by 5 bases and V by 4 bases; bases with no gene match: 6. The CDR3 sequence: CSAIDRGQGDTQYF. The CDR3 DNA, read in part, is TGCAGTGCTATAGACAGGGGGCAAGGAGATACG.

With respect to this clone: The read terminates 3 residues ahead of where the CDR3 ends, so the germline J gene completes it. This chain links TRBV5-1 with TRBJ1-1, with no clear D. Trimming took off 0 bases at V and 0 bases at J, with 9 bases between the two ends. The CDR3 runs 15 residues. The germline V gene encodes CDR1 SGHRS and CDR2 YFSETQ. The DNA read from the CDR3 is TGCGCCAGCAGCTTGGTCCCAGGATTGAACACTGAA. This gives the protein CASSLVPGLNTE. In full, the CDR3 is CASSLVPGLNTEAFF.

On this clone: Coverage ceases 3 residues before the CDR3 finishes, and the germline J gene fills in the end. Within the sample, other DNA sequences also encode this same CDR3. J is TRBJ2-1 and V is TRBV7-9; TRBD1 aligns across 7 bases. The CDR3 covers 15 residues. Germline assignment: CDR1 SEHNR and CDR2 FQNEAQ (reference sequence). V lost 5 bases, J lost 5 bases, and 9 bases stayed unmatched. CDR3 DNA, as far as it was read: TGTGCCAGCAGCCTCCGGGGACAGAGAGACAATGAG. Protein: CASSLRGQRDNE. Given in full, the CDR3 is CASSLRGQRDNEQFF.

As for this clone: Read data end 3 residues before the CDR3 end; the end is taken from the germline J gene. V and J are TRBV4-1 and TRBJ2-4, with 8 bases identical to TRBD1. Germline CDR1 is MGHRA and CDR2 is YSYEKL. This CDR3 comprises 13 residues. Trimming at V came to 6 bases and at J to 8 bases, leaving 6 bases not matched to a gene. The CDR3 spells CASSRTGLDIQYF. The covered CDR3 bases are TGCGCCAGCAGTAGGACAGGGTTGGACATT.

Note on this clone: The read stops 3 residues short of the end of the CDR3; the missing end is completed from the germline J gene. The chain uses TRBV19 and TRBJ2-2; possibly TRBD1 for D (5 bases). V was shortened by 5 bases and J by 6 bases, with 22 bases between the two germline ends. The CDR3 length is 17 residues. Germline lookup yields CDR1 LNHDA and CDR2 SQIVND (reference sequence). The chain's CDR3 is CASSPTGLSGSAGELFF. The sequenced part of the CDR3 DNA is TGTGCCAGTAGTCCAACTGGGCTGTCAGGGTCGGCCGGGGAG.

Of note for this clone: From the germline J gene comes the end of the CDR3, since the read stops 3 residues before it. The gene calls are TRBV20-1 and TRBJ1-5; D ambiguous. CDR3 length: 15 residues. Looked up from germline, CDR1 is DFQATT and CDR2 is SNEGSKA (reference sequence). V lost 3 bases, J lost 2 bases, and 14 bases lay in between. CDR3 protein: CSASDSIWGNQPQHF. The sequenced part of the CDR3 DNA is TGCAGTGCTAGTGACTCTATTTGGGGCAATCAGCCC.

This CDR3 reads CARTGGYSGANVLTF. The part of the CDR3 DNA that was read is TGTGCCAGGACAGGGGGATACTCGGGGGCCAACGTC. This chain links TRBV30 with TRBJ2-6; 10 positions agree with TRBD1. Sequencing ends 3 residues short of the CDR3 end; the germline J gene provides the rest. This CDR3 region has 15 residues. Germline trimming cut 8 bases from V and 4 bases from J; bases unmatched to any gene: 8. CDR1 GTSNPN and CDR2 SVGIG come from the germline V gene (reference sequence).

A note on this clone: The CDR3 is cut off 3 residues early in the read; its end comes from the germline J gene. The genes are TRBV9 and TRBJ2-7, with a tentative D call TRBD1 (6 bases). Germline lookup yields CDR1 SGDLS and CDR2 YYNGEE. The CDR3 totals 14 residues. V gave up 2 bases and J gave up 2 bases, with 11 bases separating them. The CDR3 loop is CASSVRQDPYEQYF. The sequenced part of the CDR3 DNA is TGTGCCAGCAGCGTTAGACAGGACCCCTACGAG.

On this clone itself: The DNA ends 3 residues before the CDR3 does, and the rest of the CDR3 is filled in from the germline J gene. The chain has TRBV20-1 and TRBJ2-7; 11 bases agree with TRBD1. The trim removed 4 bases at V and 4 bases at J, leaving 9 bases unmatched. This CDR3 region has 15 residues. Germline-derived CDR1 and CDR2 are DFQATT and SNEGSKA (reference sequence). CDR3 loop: CSAKTGTGGLYEQYF. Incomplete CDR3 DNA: TGCAGTGCTAAGACCGGGACAGGGGGTTTGTACGAG.

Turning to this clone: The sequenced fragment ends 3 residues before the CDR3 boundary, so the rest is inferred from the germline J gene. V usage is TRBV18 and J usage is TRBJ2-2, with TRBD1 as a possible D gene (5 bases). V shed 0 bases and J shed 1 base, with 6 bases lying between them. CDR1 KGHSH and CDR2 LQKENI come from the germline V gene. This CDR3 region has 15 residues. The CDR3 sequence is CASSPPGLNTGELFF. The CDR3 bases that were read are TGTGCCAGCTCACCACCGGGGCTGAACACCGGGGAG.

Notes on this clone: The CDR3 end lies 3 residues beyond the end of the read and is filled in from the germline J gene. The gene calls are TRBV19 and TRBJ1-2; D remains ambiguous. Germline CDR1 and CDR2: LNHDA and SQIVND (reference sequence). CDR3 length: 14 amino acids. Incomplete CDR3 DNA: TGTGCCAGTAGTCCTGGACTAGCGGGAGGCGAC. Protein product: CASSPGLAGGD. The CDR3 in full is CASSPGLAGGDYTF.

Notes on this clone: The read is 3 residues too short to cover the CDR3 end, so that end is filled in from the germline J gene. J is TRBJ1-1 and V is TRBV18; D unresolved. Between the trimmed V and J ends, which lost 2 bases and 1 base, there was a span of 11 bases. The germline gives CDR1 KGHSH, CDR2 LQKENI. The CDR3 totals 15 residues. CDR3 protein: CASSPSRGWNTEAFF. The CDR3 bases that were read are TGTGCCAGCTCACCATCACGCGGATGGAACACTGAA.

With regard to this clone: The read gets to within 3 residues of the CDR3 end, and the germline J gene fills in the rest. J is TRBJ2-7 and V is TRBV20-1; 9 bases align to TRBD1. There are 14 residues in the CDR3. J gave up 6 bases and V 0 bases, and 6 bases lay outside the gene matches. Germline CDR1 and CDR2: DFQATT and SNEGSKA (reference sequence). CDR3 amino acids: CSARETGGSVEQYF. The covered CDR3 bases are TGCAGTGCTAGAGAGACAGGGGGGTCGGTCGAG.

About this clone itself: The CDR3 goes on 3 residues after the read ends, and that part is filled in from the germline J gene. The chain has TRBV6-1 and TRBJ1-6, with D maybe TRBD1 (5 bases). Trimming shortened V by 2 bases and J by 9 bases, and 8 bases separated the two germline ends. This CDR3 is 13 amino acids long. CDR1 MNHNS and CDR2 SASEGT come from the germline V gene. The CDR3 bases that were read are TGTGCCAGCAGTGAATTCAGGGCTTCACCC. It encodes CASSEFRASP. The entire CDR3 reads CASSEFRASPLHF.

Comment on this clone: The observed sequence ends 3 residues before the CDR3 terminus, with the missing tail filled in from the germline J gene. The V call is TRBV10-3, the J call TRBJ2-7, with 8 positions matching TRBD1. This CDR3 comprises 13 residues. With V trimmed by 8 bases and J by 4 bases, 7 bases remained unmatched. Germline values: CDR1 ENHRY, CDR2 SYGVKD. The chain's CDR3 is CAIQGTGVYEQYF. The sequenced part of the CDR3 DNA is TGTGCCATCCAGGGGACAGGAGTTTACGAG.

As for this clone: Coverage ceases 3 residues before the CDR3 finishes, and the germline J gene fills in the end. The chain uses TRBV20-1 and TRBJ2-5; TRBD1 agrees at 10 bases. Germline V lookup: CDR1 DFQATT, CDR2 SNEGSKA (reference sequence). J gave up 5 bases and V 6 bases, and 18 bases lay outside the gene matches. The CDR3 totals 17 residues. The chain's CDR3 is CSARIPNLGTGVETQYF. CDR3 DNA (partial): TGCAGTGCGAGAATCCCAAATCTAGGGACAGGGGTCGAGACC.

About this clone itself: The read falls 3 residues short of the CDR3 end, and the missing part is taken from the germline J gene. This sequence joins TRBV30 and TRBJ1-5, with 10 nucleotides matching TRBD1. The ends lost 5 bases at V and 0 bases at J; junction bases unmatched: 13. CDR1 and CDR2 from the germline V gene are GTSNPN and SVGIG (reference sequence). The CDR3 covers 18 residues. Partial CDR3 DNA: TGTGCCTGGCCGTCTCCGGGACAGGGGACGTATAGCAATCAGCCC. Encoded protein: CAWPSPGQGTYSNQP. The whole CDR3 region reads CAWPSPGQGTYSNQPQHF.

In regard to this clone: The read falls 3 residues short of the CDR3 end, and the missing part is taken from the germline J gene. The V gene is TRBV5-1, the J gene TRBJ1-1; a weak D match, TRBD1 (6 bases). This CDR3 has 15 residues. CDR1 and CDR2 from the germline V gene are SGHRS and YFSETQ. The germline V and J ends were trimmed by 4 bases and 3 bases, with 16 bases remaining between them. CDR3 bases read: TGCGCCAGCAGCCCCAACACAGGGATCGACACTGAA. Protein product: CASSPNTGIDTE. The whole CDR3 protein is CASSPNTGIDTEAFF.

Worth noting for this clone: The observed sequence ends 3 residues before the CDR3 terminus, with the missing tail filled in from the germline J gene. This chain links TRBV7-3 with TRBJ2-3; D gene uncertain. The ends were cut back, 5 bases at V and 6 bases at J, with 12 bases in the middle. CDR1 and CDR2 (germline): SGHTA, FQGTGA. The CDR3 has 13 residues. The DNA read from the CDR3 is TGTGCCAGCAGCCCCTACTATGATGATACG. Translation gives CASSPYYDDT. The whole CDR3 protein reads CASSPYYDDTQYF.